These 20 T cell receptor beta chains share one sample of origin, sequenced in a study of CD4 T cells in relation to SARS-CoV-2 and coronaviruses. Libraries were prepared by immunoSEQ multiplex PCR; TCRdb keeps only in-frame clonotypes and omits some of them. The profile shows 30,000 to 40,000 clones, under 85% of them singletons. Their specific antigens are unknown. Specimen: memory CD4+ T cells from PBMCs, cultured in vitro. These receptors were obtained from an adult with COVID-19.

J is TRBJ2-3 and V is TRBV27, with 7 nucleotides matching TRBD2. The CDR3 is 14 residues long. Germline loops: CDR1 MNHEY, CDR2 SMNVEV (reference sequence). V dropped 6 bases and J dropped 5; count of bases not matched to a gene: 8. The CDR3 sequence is CASRSGGSGDTQYF. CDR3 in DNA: TGTGCCAGCAGATCCGGGGGGTCTGGAGATACGCAGTATTTT.

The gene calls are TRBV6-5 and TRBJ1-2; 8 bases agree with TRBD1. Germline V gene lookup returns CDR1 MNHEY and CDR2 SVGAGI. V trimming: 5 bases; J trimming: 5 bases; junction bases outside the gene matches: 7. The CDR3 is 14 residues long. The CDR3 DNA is TGTGCCAGCAGTACACAGGGGGGAGGGTATGGCTACACCTTC. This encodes CASSTQGGGYGYTF.

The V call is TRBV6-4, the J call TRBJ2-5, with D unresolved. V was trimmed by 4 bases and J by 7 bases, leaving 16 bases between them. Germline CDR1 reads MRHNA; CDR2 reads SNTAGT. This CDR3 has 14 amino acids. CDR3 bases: TGTGCCAGCAGTGTAGAGGATAAGATTGGGACCCAGTACTTC. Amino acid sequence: CASSVEDKIGTQYF.

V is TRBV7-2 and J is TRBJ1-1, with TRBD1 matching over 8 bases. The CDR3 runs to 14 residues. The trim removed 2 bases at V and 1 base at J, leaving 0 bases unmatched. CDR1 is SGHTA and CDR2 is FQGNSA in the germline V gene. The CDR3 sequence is CASSLQGANTEAFF. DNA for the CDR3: TGTGCCAGCAGCTTACAGGGGGCGAACACTGAAGCTTTCTTT. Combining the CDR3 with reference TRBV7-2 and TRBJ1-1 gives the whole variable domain GAGVSQSPSNKVTEKGKDVELRCDPISGHTALYWYRQSLGQGLEFLIYFQGNSAPDKSGLPSDRFSAERTGGSVSTLTIQRTQQEDSAVYLCASSLQGANTEAFFGQGTRLTVV.

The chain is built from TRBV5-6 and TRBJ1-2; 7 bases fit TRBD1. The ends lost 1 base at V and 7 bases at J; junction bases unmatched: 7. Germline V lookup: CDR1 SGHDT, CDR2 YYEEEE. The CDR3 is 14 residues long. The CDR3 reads CASSLSGGSGGYTF. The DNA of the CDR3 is TGTGCCAGCAGCTTGTCAGGGGGATCCGGTGGCTACACCTTC. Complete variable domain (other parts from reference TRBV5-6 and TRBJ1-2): DAGVTQSPTHLIKTRGQQVTLRCSPKSGHDTVSWYQQALGQGPQFIFQYYEEEERQRGNFPDRFSGHQFPNYSSELNVNALLLGDSALYLCASSLSGGSGGYTFGSGTRLTVV.

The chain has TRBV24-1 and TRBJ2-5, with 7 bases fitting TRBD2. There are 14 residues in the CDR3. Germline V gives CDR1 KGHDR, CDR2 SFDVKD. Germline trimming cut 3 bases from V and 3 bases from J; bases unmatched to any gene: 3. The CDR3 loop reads CATSDPRGEETQYF. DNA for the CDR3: TGTGCCACCAGTGATCCCCGGGGGGAAGAGACCCAGTACTTC.

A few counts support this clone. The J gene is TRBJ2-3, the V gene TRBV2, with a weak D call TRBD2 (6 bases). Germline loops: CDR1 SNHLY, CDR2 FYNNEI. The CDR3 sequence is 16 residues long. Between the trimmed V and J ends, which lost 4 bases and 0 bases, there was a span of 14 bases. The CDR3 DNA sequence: TGTGCCAGCAGTGGGGCGGGAACAACTAGCACAGATACGCAGTATTTT. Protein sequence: CASSGAGTTSTDTQYF. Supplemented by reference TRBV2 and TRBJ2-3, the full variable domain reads EPEVTQTPSHQVTQMGQEVILRCVPISNHLYFYWYRQILGQKVEFLVSFYNNEISEKSEIFDDQFSVERPDGSNFTLKIRSTKLEDSAMYFCASSGAGTTSTDTQYFGPGTRLTVL.

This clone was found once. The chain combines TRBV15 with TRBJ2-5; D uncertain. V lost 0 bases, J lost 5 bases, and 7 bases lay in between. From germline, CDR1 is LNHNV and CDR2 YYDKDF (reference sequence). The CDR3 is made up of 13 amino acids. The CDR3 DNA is TGTGCCACCAGCAGAGACGTGAGCGAGACCCAGTACTTC. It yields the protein CATSRDVSETQYF.

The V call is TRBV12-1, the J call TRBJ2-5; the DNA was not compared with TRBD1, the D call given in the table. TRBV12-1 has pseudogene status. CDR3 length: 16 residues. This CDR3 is CASSEKGTPESETQYF. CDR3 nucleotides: TGTGCCAGCAGCGAGAAGGGGACACCGGAGTCGGAGACCCAGTACTTC.

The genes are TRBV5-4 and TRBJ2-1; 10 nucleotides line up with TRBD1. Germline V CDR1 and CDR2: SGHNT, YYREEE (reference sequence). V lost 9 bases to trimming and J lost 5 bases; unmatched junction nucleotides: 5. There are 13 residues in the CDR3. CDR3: CATKGQGDNEQFF. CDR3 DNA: TGTGCCACGAAAGGACAGGGGGACAATGAGCAGTTCTTC.

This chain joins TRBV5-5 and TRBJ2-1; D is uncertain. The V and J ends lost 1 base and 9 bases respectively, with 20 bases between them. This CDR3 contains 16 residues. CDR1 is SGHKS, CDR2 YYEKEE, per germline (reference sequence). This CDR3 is CASSLTVATPWGEQFF. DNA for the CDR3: TGTGCCAGCAGCTTGACAGTGGCAACTCCCTGGGGTGAGCAGTTCTTC.

The CDR3 spells CASSIQGAKNIQYF. In nucleotides, the CDR3 is TGTGCCAGCAGTATCCAGGGAGCCAAAAACATTCAGTACTTC. The chain joins TRBV6-2 or TRBV6-3 to TRBJ2-4, with TRBD1 as a possible D gene (5 bases). Trimming pared 5 bases from V and 0 bases from J, leaving 8 bases between. Germline loops: CDR1 MNHEY, CDR2 SVGEGT. CDR3 length equals 14 residues.

The CDR3 sequence is CASSQDPPGLAGAGETQYF. The CDR3, as DNA: TGTGCCAGCAGCCAAGACCCACCGGGACTAGCGGGAGCTGGGGAGACCCAGTACTTC. The V gene is TRBV3-1 (or the pseudogene TRBV3-2), the J gene TRBJ2-5; 14 nucleotides line up with TRBD2. The germline gives CDR1 LGHDT, CDR2 YNNKEL (reference sequence). This CDR3 is 19 amino acids long. V shed 0 bases, J shed 5 bases, and the junction held 11 bases outside the gene matches.

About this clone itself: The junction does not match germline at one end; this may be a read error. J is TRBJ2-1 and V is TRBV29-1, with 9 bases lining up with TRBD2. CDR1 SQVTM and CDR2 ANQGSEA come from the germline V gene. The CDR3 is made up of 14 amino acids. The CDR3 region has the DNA TGCAGCGCTGAAGGCGGGAGGGGTGGTAATGAGCAGTTCTTC. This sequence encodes CSAEGGRGGNEQFF.

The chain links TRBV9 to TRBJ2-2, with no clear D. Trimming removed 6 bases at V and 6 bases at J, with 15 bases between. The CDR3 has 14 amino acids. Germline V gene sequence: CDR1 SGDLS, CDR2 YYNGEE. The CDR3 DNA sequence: TGTGCCAGCACCGTGACCCTCGGGTCCGGGGAGCTGTTTTTT. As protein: CASTVTLGSGELFF. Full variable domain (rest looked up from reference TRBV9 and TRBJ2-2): DSGVTQTPKHLITATGQRVTLRCSPRSGDLSVYWYQQSLDQGLQFLIQYYNGEERAKGNILERFSAQQFPDLHSELNLSSLELGDSALYFCASTVTLGSGELFFGEGSRLTVL.

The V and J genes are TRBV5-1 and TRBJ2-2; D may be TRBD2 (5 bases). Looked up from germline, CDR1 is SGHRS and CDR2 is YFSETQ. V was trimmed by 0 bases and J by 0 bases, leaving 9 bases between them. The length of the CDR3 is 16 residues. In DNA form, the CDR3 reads TGCGCCAGCAGCTTGGTCCCGGGGACGAACACCGGGGAGCTGTTTTTT. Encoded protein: CASSLVPGTNTGELFF.

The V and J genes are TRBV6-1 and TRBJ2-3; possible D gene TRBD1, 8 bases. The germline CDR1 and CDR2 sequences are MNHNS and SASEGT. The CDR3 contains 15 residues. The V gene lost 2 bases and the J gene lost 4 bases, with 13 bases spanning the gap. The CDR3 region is CASSEQGAGADTQYF. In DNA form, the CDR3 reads TGTGCCAGCAGTGAACAGGGGGCGGGAGCAGATACGCAGTATTTT.

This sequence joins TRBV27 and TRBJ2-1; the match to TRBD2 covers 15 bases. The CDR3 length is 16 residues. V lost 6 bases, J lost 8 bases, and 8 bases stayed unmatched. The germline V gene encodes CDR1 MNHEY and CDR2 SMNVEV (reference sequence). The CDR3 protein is CASSGLAGGIWDEQFF. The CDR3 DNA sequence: TGTGCCAGCAGCGGACTAGCGGGAGGGATTTGGGATGAGCAGTTCTTC.

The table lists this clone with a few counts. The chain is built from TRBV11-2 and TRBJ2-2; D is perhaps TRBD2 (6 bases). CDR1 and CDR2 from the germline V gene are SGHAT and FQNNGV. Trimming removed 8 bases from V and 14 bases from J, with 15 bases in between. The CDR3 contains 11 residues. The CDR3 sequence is CASSQTRGLFF. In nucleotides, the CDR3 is TGTGCCAGCTCCCAGACTAGGGGCCTGTTTTTT.

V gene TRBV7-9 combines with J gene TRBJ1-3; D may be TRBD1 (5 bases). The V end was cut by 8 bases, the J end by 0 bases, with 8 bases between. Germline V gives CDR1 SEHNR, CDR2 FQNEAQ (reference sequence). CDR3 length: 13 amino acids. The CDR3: CASRGDSGNTIYF. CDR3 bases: TGTGCCAGCCGGGGGGACTCTGGAAACACCATATATTTT.